The rows below give T cell receptor beta chains drawn from one sample of a study of beta chain features in type 1 diabetes. Only in-frame clones appear in the TCRdb table, and some are missing; sequencing was by immunoSEQ multiplex PCR. The sample records roughly 380,000 clones, about 20% being singletons. The sample taken for sequencing was naive CD4+ T cells from blood. The source of these receptors is a woman under 30 in good health. Each CDR3 is given with its conserved first and last residue. A D gene is named only where the DNA matches it firmly. Part of the rows lack a size; the others show once, few, many or a class for expanded clones.

V: TRBV29-1; size: -; D: TRBD1; length: 12; J: TRBJ2-7; DNA: TGCAGCGCTCAACAGGGGGCCTACGAGCAGTACTTC; CDR3: CSAQQGAYEQYF
V: TRBV19; size: few; D: -; length: 15; J: TRBJ2-3; DNA: TGTGCCAGTAAGGAGGCGGGGATCTCGTTGGATACGCAGTATTTT; CDR3: CASKEAGISLDTQYF
V: TRBV7-6; size: -; D: TRBD1; length: 14; J: TRBJ2-2; DNA: TGTGCCAGCAGCTTCTCGGGACAGGGAATGGAGCTGTTTTTT; CDR3: CASSFSGQGMELFF
V: TRBV5-8; size: few; D: -; length: 13; J: TRBJ1-2; DNA: TGTGCCAGCAGTTCCTTTCGGGGGGGTGGCTACACCTTC; CDR3: CASSSFRGGGYTF
V: TRBV6-6; size: few; D: TRBD1; length: 16; J: TRBJ1-1; DNA: TGTGCCAGCAGTTATCGCCGACAGGGTAGAAACACTGAAGCTTTCTTT; CDR3: CASSYRRQGRNTEAFF
V: TRBV9; size: -; D: -; length: 17; J: TRBJ1-2; DNA: TGTGCCAGCAGCGTAGCTCCAATGGTGGGCTCTAACTATGGCTACACCTTC; CDR3: CASSVAPMVGSNYGYTF
V: TRBV27; size: -; D: -; length: 14; J: TRBJ1-5; DNA: TGTGCCAGCAGTTTTTCGGGGGGAGATCAGCCCCAGCATTTT; CDR3: CASSFSGGDQPQHF
V: TRBV11-2; size: -; D: TRBD2; length: 14; J: TRBJ2-5; DNA: TGTGCCAGCAGCTGGACTAGCGGCCAAGAGACCCAGTACTTC; CDR3: CASSWTSGQETQYF
V: TRBV7-2; size: -; D: TRBD2; length: 15; J: TRBJ2-5; DNA: TGTGCCAGCAGCTTAGTATCCGGGGGGGGAGAGACCCAGTACTTC; CDR3: CASSLVSGGGETQYF
V: TRBV5-1; size: few; D: TRBD2; length: 17; J: TRBJ2-3; DNA: TGCGCCAGCAGCTCCGAAACTAGCGGGATATCCACAGATACGCAGTATTTT; CDR3: CASSSETSGISTDTQYF
V: TRBV5-5; size: few; D: -; length: 13; J: TRBJ2-7; DNA: TGTGCCAGCAGCTTGAGGCGGAACTACGAGCAGTACTTC; CDR3: CASSLRRNYEQYF
V: TRBV9; size: few; D: -; length: 13; J: TRBJ2-7; DNA: TGTGCCAGCAGCGTAAATCATGGGGGGGAGCAGTACTTC; CDR3: CASSVNHGGEQYF
V: TRBV7-9; size: few; D: -; length: 13; J: TRBJ1-2; DNA: TGTGCCAGCAGCCCAAGGGGCTACCCGGGCTACACCTTC; CDR3: CASSPRGYPGYTF
V: TRBV5-1; size: few; D: -; length: 14; J: TRBJ2-3; DNA: TGCGCCACCTCATCAGGGCAGGGCACAGATACGCAGTATTTT; CDR3: CATSSGQGTDTQYF
V: TRBV11-2; size: few; D: -; length: 13; J: TRBJ2-5; DNA: TGTGCCAGCAGCTTAGCCGCCCAGGAGACCCAGTACTTC; CDR3: CASSLAAQETQYF
V: TRBV7-2; size: -; D: -; length: 16; J: TRBJ2-3; DNA: TGTGCCAGCAGCTTCCCGACTAGACAGCGCACAGATACGCAGTATTTT; CDR3: CASSFPTRQRTDTQYF
V: TRBV18; size: -; D: TRBD2; length: 15; J: TRBJ2-2; DNA: TGTGCCAGCTCACCAAGCGGGGGCGTTACCGGGGAGCTGTTTTTT; CDR3: CASSPSGGVTGELFF
V: TRBV5-1; size: -; D: TRBD1; length: 17; J: TRBJ2-6; DNA: TGCGCCAGCAGCTCCGGACAGGGAACGAATGGGGCCAACGTCCTGACTTTC; CDR3: CASSSGQGTNGANVLTF
V: TRBV15; size: -; D: -; length: 15; J: TRBJ2-3; DNA: TGTGCCACCAGCAGAGATCGGGCTAGCGCGGATACGCAGTATTTT; CDR3: CATSRDRASADTQYF
V: TRBV5-1; size: few; D: TRBD2; length: 14; J: TRBJ2-7; DNA: TGCGCCAGCAGCGTTGGACTAGCGGGAGTTGAGCAGTACTTC; CDR3: CASSVGLAGVEQYF